The clone carrying this T cell receptor beta chain turned up a few times. The sample belongs to a study of glioma-infiltrating T cells. Looked up from germline, CDR1 is MNHNS and CDR2 is SASEGT. The CDR3 covers 16 residues. V was cut by 5 bases and J by 6 bases, with 20 bases left in between. The iRepertoire nested amplicon-rescue multiplex PCR amplified TCR alpha and beta CDR3s from RNA. TCRdb used MiXCR to reprocess the multiplex PCR reads, holding one entry per CDR3 protein. The sample consists of fewer than 500,000 distinct CDR3 sequences, less than 50% of them appearing once. Sequences were obtained from glioma tissue, nonneoplastic brain tissue, or PBMCs (not recorded which). This TCR came from a human donor with low-grade glioma or glioblastoma, undergoing nonglioma brain surgery, or in good health (not recorded which). V usage is TRBV6-1 and J usage is TRBJ1-5, with a tentative D call TRBD1 (6 bases). The chain's CDR3 is CASSLSPIGGGQPQHF. The CDR3 region has the DNA TGTGCCAGCAGTCTCAGTCCCATTGGGGGCGGTCAGCCCCAGCATTTT.